The source of this T cell receptor beta chain is a study of blood T cell repertoires in COVID-19. About the research overall: PBMCs, B-cell-depleted T cells, or T cells provided the cDNA or gDNA that made up the material.

Trimming took 1 base from V and 0 from J; bases not matched to a gene: 3. CDR1 and CDR2 (germline): LNHDA, SQIVND (reference sequence). This CDR3 region has 16 residues. Enrolled through a virtual design, the participants were between roughly 18 and 90 years of age and came from under 30 US areas. Two consecutive negative NP/OP PCR tests, clearance, or resolved symptoms defined Cohort 3 recovery. In the original workflow: Nucleated cell number was recorded as an estimate derived from reference gene primer amplification. Assay: immunoSEQ multiplex PCR; the TCRdb copy retains only in-frame clones and omits some. The DNA gave D and trimming, while V, J and clone size come from that table. The data show 250,000 to 350,000 clones, roughly nine tenths seen once.

The chain recombines TRBV19 with TRBJ2-7; TRBD1 matches at 10 bases. This clonotype was sampled from a young woman who had recovered from COVID-19. Sequenced input: PBMCs or T cells enriched from blood (not recorded which). The CDR3 is CASSIGGQGVSYEQYF. The CDR3 coding sequence is TGTGCCAGTAGTATAGGCGGACAGGGGGTCTCCTACGAGCAGTACTTC.